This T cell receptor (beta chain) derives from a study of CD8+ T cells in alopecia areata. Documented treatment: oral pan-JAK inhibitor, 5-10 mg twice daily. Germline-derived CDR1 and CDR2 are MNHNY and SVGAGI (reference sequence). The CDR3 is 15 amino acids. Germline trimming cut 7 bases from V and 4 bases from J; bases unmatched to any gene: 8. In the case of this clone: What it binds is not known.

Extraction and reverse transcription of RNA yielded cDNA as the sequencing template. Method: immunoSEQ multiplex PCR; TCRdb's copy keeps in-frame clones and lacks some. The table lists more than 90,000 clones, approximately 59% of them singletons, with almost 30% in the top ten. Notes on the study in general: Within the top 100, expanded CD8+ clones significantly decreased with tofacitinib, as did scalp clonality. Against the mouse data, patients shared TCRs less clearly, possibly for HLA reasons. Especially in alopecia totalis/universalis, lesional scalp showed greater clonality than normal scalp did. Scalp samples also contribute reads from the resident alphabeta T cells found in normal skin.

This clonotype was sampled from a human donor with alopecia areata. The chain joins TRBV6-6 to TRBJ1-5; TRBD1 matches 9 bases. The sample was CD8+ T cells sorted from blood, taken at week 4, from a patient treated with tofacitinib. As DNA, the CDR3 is TGTGCCAGCACCAACGGGACAGGGTGGAATCAGCCCCAGCATTTT. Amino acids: CASTNGTGWNQPQHF.